Here is one T cell receptor (beta chain) with its context. These data originate in a study of blood T cells in healthy people across ages. V shed 1 base and J 1 base; nucleotides not matched to a gene: 2. The CDR3 spans 14 residues. Germline values: CDR1 SQVTM, CDR2 ANQGSEA. A second PCR, run for about 6 to 11 cycles, used a sample-barcoded 5' primer plus a J-beta primer mix. Each CDR3 protein is one row after TCRdb ran MiXCR on the 5' RACE reads. This repertoire shows 1,300,000 or so distinct CDR3 sequences, around 55% found once; its top ten account for more than 6%. Source material: blood. V gene TRBV29-1 combines with J gene TRBJ1-2; 8 bases align to TRBD1. This receptor was identified in a man between 18 and 29 years old in good health. In nucleotides, the CDR3 is TGCAGCGTTGAAGTACAGGGGGGTAACTATGGCTACACCTTC. Protein: CSVEVQGGNYGYTF.